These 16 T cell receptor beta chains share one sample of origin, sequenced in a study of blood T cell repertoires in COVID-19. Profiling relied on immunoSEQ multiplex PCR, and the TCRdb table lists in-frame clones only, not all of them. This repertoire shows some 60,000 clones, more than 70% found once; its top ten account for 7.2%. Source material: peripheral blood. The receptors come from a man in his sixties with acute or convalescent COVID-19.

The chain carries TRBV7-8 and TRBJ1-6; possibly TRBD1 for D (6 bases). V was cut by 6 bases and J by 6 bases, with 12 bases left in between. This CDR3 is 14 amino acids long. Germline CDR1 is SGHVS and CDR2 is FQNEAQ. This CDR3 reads CASRIQGVNSPLHF. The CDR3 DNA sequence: TGTGCCAGCAGGATACAGGGCGTTAATTCACCCCTCCACTTT.

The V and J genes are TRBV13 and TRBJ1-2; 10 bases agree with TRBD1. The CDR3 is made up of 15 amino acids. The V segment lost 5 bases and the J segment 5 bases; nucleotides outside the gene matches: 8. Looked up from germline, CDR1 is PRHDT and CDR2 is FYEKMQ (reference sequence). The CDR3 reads CASSRGGDRGYGYTF. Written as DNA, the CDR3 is TGTGCCAGCAGCCGGGGCGGGGACAGGGGATATGGCTACACCTTC. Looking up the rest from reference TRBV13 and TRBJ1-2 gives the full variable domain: AAGVIQSPRHLIKEKRETATLKCYPIPRHDTVYWYQQGPGQDPQFLISFYEKMQSDKGSIPDRFSAQQFSDYHSELNMSSLELGDSALYFCASSRGGDRGYGYTFGSGTRLTVV.

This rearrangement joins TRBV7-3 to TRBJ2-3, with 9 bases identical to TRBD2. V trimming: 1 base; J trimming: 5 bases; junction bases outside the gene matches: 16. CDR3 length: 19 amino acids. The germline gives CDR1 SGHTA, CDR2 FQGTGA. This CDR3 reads CASSLRAVRASGAKDTQYF. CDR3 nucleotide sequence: TGTGCCAGCAGCTTAAGGGCCGTGAGGGCTAGCGGGGCGAAAGATACGCAGTATTTT.

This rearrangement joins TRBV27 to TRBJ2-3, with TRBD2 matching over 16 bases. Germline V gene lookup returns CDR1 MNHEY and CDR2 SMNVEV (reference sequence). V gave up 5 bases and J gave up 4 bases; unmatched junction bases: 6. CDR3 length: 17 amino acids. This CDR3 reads CASSPLGTSGGADTQYF. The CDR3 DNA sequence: TGTGCCAGCAGTCCCTTAGGGACTAGCGGGGGGGCAGATACGCAGTATTTT.

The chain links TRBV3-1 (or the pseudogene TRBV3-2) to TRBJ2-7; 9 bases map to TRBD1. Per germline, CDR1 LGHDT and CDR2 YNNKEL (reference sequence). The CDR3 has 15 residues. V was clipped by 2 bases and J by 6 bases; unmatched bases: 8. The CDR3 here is CASSQIQGAGVEQYF. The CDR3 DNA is TGTGCCAGCAGCCAAATACAGGGGGCGGGTGTCGAGCAGTACTTC.

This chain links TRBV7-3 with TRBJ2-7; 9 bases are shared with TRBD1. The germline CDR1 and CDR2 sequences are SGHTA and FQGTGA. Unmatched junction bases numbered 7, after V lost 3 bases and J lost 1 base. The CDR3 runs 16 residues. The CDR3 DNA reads TGTGCCAGCAGCTTGACACCGGGACAGGGATCCTACGAGCAGTACTTC. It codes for CASSLTPGQGSYEQYF.

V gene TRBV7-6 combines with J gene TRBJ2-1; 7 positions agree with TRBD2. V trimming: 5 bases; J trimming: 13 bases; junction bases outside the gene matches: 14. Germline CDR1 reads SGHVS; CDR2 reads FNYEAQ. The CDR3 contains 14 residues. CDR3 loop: CASSPTNAGVTQFF. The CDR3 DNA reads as TGTGCCAGCAGCCCGACCAATGCGGGGGTAACCCAGTTCTTC.

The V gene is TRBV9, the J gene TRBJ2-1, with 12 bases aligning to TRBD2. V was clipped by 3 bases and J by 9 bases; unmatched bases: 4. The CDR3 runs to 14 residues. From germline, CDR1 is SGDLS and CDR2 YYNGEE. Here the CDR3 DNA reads TGTGCCAGCAGCGGACTAGCGGGGGTCGGTGAGCAGTTCTTC. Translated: CASSGLAGVGEQFF. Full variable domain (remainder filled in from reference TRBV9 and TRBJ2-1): DSGVTQTPKHLITATGQRVTLRCSPRSGDLSVYWYQQSLDQGLQFLIQYYNGEERAKGNILERFSAQQFPDLHSELNLSSLELGDSALYFCASSGLAGVGEQFFGPGTRLTVL.

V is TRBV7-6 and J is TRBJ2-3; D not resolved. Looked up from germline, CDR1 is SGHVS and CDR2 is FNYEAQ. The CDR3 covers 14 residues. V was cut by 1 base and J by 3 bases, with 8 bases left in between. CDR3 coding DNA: TGTGCCAGCAGCTTAGAACGAGGAACAGATACGCAGTATTTT. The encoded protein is CASSLERGTDTQYF.

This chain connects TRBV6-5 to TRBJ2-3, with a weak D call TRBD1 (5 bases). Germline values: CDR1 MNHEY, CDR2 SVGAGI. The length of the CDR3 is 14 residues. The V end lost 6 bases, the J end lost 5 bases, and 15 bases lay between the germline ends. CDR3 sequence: CASRPLGVLDTQYF. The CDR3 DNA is TGTGCCAGCAGACCGCTAGGGGTTTTAGATACGCAGTATTTT.

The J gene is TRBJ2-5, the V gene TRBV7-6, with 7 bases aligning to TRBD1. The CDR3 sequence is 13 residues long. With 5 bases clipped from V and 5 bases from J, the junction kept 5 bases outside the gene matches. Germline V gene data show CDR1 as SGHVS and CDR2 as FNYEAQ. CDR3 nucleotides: TGTGCCAGCAGCGTGACAGGGTATGAGACCCAGTACTTC. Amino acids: CASSVTGYETQYF.

The CDR3 region has the DNA TGTGCCAGCAGTCCAGGGACAAATTCACCCCTCCACTTT. Protein product: CASSPGTNSPLHF. This rearrangement joins TRBV6-5 to TRBJ1-6; maybe TRBD1 (6 bases). V lost 5 bases and J lost 7, with 9 bases in between. CDR3 length: 13 amino acids. Germline assignment: CDR1 MNHEY and CDR2 SVGAGI.

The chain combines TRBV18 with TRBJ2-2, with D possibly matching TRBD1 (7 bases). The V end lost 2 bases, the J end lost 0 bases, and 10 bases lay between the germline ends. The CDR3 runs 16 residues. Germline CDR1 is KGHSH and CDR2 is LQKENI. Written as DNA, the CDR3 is TGTGCCAGCTCACCAGGAGGGACAGCGAACACCGGGGAGCTGTTTTTT. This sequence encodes CASSPGGTANTGELFF.

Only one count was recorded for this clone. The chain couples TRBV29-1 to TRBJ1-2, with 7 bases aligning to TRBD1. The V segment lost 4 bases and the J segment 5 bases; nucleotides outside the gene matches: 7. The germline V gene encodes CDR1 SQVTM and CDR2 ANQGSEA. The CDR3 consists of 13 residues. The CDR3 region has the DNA TGCAGCGTTGTAGAAGGGGGCTATTATGGCTACACCTTC. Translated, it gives CSVVEGGYYGYTF.

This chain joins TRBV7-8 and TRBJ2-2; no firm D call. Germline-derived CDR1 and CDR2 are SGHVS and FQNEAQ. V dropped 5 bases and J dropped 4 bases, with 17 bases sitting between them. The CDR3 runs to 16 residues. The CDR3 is CASSPKGRVSTGELFF. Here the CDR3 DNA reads TGTGCCAGCAGCCCCAAAGGCCGGGTCAGCACCGGGGAGCTGTTTTTT.

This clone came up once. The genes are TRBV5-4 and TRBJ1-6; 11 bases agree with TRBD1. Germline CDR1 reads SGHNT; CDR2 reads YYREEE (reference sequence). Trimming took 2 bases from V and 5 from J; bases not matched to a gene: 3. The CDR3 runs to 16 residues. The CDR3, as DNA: TGTGCCAGCAGCTTCCGGGACAGGGGGAATAATTCACCCCTCCACTTT. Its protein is CASSFRDRGNNSPLHF.